This T cell receptor (beta chain) is drawn from a study of read filtering for tumor transcriptome and immune sequencing. Study in general: Mean patient age was roughly 66 years, range 47 to 80; 16 to 20 male, more than 11 female.

This library used approximately 0.4 ug RNA and molecular barcoded adaptors spanning alpha/delta and beta/gamma chains. TCRdb fed the reads into MiXCR, producing one record per CDR3 protein. Among tens of thousands of distinct CDR3 sequences listed, around 13% were seen once. A note on this clonotype: No conserved phenylalanine or tryptophan is present at the end of the CDR3, so a read error is the likely explanation.

Sequencing input: a population of CD138-negative cells sorted from bone marrow. This sequence was found in a donor at least 40 years old with multiple myeloma.

The CDR3 nucleotides read TGCGCCAGCAGTTTGGTCTCGAGGGGCAATGAGCAGTTCCTC. Translating gives CASSLVSRGNEQFL. The chain employs TRBV5-1 and TRBJ2-1; D is tentatively TRBD1 or TRBD2 (5 bases each). This CDR3 has 14 amino acids. CDR1 is SGHRS, CDR2 YFSETQ, per germline.